This TCR beta chain derives from a study of cytomegalovirus exposure and HLA in healthy donors. About this clone: Its antigen is undetermined.

Germline CDR1 is MDHEN and CDR2 is SYDVKM. There are 15 residues in the CDR3. V lost 6 bases to trimming and J lost 4 bases; unmatched junction nucleotides: 11. PCR was performed using 60 Vbeta and 13 Jbeta primers. Clones were read by immunoSEQ multiplex PCR, and TCRdb kept only the in-frame ones, dropping some. The sample lists around 130,000 clones, around three quarters occurring once. General observations from the study: Generally TCR sequences proved uncommon, though certain public TCRs appeared in numerous donors. A later analysis by the authors found several of the most significant clusters apparently linked to common viral pathogens. Among CMV-associated TCR beta chains, most appeared HLA-restricted in a later analysis. Presence/absence analyses supposed approximately even sequencing depth among donors.

The rearrangement links TRBV28 to TRBJ1-2; 7 bases fit TRBD1. This receptor was obtained from a man aged 30 to 39 in good health and CMV-seronegative. The material sequenced was PBMCs. The CDR3 is CASSTPDRVIYGYTF. The DNA for the CDR3 is TGTGCCAGCAGCACGCCTGACAGGGTGATCTATGGCTACACCTTC.